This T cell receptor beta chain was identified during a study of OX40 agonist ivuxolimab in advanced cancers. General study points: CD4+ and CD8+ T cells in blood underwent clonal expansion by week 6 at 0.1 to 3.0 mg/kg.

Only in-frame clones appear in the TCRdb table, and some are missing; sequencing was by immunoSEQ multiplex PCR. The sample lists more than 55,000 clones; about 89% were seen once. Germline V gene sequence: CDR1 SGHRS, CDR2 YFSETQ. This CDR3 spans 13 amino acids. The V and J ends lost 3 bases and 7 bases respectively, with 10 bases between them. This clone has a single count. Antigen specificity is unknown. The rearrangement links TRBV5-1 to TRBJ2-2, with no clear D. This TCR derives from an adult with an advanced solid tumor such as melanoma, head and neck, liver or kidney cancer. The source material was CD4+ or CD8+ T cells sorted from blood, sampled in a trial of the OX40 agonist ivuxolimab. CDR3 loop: CASSSISGGELFF. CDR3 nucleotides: TGCGCCAGCAGCTCCATATCCGGCGGGGAGCTGTTTTTT.